The source of this TCR beta chain is a study of OX40 agonist ivuxolimab in advanced cancers. Study-level information: From about 23 to 85 years was the age range, with a mean of approximately 58 years, and around 80% were male. Broader study findings: There was clonal expansion of CD4+ and CD8+ blood T cells by week 6 at 0.1 to 3.0 mg/kg. There were, on average, more expanded clones in CD8+ T cells than in CD4+.

Only in-frame clones appear in the TCRdb table, and some are missing; sequencing was by immunoSEQ multiplex PCR. The table records approximately 100,000 clones, about 85% of them present only once. Germline CDR1 is WSHSY and CDR2 is SAAADI. The CDR3 runs 15 residues. Trimming took 4 bases from V and 2 from J; bases not matched to a gene: 3. Regarding this clone: Its matching antigen is unknown.

Sequencing used CD4+ or CD8+ T cells sorted from blood, obtained in a trial of the OX40 agonist ivuxolimab. This chain connects TRBV10-2 to TRBJ2-2; 8 bases map to TRBD1. This TCR was recovered from an adult with an advanced solid tumor such as melanoma, head and neck, liver or kidney cancer. CDR3 sequence: CASSVTGGNTGELFF. The DNA for the CDR3 is TGCGCCAGCAGTGTAACAGGGGGTAACACCGGGGAGCTGTTTTTT.